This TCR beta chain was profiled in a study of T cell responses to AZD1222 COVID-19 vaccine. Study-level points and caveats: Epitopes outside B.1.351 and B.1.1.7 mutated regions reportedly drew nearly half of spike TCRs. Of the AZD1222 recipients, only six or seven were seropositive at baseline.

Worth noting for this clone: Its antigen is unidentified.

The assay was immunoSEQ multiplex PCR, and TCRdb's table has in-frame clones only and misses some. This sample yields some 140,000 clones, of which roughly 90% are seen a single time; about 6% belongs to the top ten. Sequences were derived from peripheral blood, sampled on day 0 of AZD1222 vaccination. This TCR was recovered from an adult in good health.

For the CDR3, the DNA is TGTGCCAGCAGCTTAGCTTCGGTCGTTTATGGCTACACCTTC. Protein product: CASSLASVVYGYTF. The chain links TRBV7-2 to TRBJ1-2, with D hard to call. The V and J ends lost 0 bases and 5 bases respectively, with 10 bases between them. This CDR3 is built from 14 residues. CDR1 and CDR2 from the germline V gene are SGHTA and FQGNSA.